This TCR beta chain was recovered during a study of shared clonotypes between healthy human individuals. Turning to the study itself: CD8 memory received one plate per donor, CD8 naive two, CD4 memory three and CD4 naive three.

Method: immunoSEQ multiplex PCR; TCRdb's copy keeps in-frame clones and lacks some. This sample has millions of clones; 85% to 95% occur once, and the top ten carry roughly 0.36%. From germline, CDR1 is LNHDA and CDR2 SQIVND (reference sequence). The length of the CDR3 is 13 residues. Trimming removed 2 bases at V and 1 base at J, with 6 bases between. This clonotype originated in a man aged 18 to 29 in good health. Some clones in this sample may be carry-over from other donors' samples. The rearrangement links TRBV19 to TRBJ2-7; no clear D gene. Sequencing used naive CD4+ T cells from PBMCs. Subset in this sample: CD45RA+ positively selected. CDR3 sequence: CASSITGSYEQYF. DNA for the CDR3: TGTGCCAGTAGTATAACGGGTTCCTACGAGCAGTACTTC.